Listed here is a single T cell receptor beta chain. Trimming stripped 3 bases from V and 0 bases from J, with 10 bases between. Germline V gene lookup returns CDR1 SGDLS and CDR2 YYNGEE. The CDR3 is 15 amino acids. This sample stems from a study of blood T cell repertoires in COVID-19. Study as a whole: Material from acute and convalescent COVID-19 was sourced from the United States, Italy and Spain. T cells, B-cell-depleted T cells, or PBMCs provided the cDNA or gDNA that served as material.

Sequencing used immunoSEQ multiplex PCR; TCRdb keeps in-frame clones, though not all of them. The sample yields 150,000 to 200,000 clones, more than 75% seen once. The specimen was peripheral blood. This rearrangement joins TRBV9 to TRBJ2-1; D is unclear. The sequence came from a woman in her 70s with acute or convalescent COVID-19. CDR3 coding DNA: TGTGCCAGCAGCGCCCCCTGGAGCTCCTACAATGAGCAGTTCTTC. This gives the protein CASSAPWSSYNEQFF.